Detailed here is one T cell receptor (beta chain). This receptor's antigen is unknown. Nothing much larger sits one base from this clone, and base qualities are not available. The CDR3 measures 15 amino acids from cysteine to phenylalanine. The only DNA kept is the CDR3, 45 bases in frame from the first base. Clipping removes 1 base from V and 4 bases from J, with 4 as the unmatched junction base count. CDR1 and CDR2 were assigned from the germline V gene (reference sequence) as LNHNV and YYDKDF. Amplification of TCR beta CDR3 regions was carried out from RNA transcripts. A first-round RT-PCR of the TCR CDR3 used the HTBI primer set with the Qiagen OneStep RT-PCR kit. A second multiplex PCR round built the libraries, followed by size selection and purification. The libraries were sequenced on an Illumina HiSeq2000 using paired-end 100 bp reads. The study's processing was this. SOAPnuke was used to process the raw data, throwing out any read that contained adapters or uncalled bases, had a mean Phred below 15, or lacked an exact constant-primer or identifier match. COPE v1.2.5 was used to merge high-quality paired reads, and clonotypes were defined as unique nucleotide sequences. MiTCR v1.1 was used to align clonotypes to the IMGT TRBV, TRBD and TRBJ reference segments. Analysis was restricted to V-J combinations with a frequency above 0.0001, which covered 99% to 99.2% of repertoires. The TCS score was defined as the ratio of F50 (clonal expansion) to E x V (chaos), calculated using BLOSUM62-based TCRdist between CDR3 peptides within each V-J. Welch's t-statistics and random forest reduced approximately 520 V-J features to about 12, which were used in a naive Bayes classifier (R e1071). The public reads were run again by TCRdb, first through fastp at Q25 and then through MiXCR, and only productive beta chains were kept. Every CDR3 protein is listed once, alongside the most common genes and DNA of its rows. The V and J calls here are based on TCRdb, not the publication. The sample data list about 640,000 distinct CDR3 sequences, and roughly 20% of these were observed just once. The ten largest clones take up more than 30% of the sample.

Moderately to severely active disease, a Clinical Activity Score of at least 3, a NOSPECS grade of at least 4, and a duration under 3 months were present in ophthalmopathy patients. Any patient with an uncontrolled infection, another autoimmune disease, pregnancy or lactation was excluded. Diagnoses were established on the basis of clinical symptoms, serum thyroxine and TRAb, thyroid ultrasound, and orbital computed tomography. PBMCs were separated from over 9 ml of fresh peripheral blood using Ficoll-Paque density gradient centrifugation. Total RNA was extracted with Trizol reagent, and quality was checked on an Agilent 2100 Bioanalyzer. These data belong to a study of T cells in Graves' hyperthyroidism and ophthalmopathy (dated by TCRdb to the late 2010s). A note on the overall study: Peripheral blood samples were taken at initial diagnosis, before any treatment was given. A discovery cohort of about 96 patients, roughly 40 with Graves' ophthalmopathy and approximately 60 with stable Graves' hyperthyroidism, was used to find distinguishing TCR V-J signatures. An independent validation cohort of fewer than 20 hyperthyroidism patients and roughly 16 patients who later progressed to ophthalmopathy tested prospective prediction of ophthalmopathy. The 90 to 100 discovery patients were randomly divided into training and test sets at a 7:3 ratio. Thyroid tissue and blood T-cell repertoires from about six Graves' hyperthyroidism patients were also compared in the study. After blood sampling, hyperthyroidism patients were treated with methimazole at a starting dose of 30 mg daily, and ophthalmopathy patients were treated with high-dose intravenous methylprednisolone. According to the paper, TCR Vbeta CDR3 sequencing was carried out on about 140 peripheral blood samples, which came from over 40 ophthalmopathy, fewer than 80 hyperthyroidism and roughly 17 progressor patients.

General study outcomes and caveats: In cross-validation, a model built on a 13 V-J signature told ophthalmopathy apart from stable hyperthyroidism with approximately 90% sensitivity and 81% to 82% specificity, and in testing the same model reached 80%/75%. Most expanded thyroid clonotypes (frequency above 0.001) were also detected in blood, a finding suggesting that blood repertoires may reflect thyroid immune responses. Sample size was not statistically predetermined, and blinding of investigators to group allocation was not performed. During validation, the model predicted progression to ophthalmopathy a median of approximately 7 months ahead of onset, with just under 71% sensitivity and 72.22% specificity.

In this chain, TRBV15 is recombined with TRBJ1-1, with 9 bases in between that match TRBD1. This TCR was sampled from a young man with Graves' ophthalmopathy. Sequencing was done on a sample of blood. The CDR3 is CATSRGQGVSTEAFF. The nucleotides read TGTGCCACCAGCAGAGGACAGGGGGTGAGCACTGAAGCTTTCTTT. This CDR3, with the reference TRBV15 and TRBJ1-1 proteins standing in past its ends, gives the full variable domain DAMVIQNPRYQVTQFGKPVTLSCSQTLNHNVMYWYQQKSSQAPKLLFHYYDKDFNNEADTPDNFQSRRPNTSFCFLDIRSPGLGDTAMYLCATSRGQGVSTEAFFGQGTRLTVV.